Below, 27 T cell receptor beta chains from the same sample are listed, as sequenced in a study of blood T cell repertoires in COVID-19 (dated by TCRdb to 2020 to 2022). The library was generated by the immunoSEQ multiplex PCR assay. TCRdb took this table from immuneACCESS and kept in-frame rearrangements with V and J called. Such tables lack part of the clones; where checked against another copy, unresolved V genes explain under half of the gap, and the rest is unexplained. In this sample the table shows 85,000 to 95,000 clones, 89% of which occur a single time. The ten biggest clones cover around 5.2% of the sample. Sequenced: peripheral blood. The receptors shown here come from a man aged 60 to 75 with COVID-19, enrolled during active disease.

The chain carries TRBV4-3 and TRBJ2-1, with 10 bases aligning to TRBD2. J lost 8 bases, V lost 3 bases, and 7 bases had no gene match. The CDR3 runs 15 residues. Looked up from germline, CDR1 is LGHNA and CDR2 is YSLEER. As DNA, the CDR3 is TGCGCCAGCAGCCAGGTGACTAGCGGGTTCTATGAGCAGTTCTTC. Protein: CASSQVTSGFYEQFF.

The sample holds one count of this clone. The rearrangement uses TRBV4-1 and TRBJ2-1, with D perhaps TRBD2 (6 bases). The CDR3 totals 16 residues. Germline lookup yields CDR1 MGHRA and CDR2 YSYEKL. Deletions cut 1 base from V and 2 bases from J, with 12 bases between. The CDR3 reads CASSQGLRRAYNEQFF. In DNA, the CDR3 is TGCGCCAGCAGCCAAGGCTTAAGGAGGGCCTACAATGAGCAGTTCTTC.

The chain employs TRBV3-1 (or the pseudogene TRBV3-2) and TRBJ1-1; D is unresolved. V lost 4 bases and J lost 2, with 8 bases in between. The CDR3 runs 13 residues. Germline CDR1 LGHDT, CDR2 YNNKEL (reference sequence). The CDR3 region is CASSLAINTEAFF. DNA of the CDR3: TGTGCCAGCAGCCTTGCTATTAACACTGAAGCTTTCTTT.

This chain links TRBV18 with TRBJ1-2; D is ambiguous. This CDR3 spans 13 amino acids. Germline CDR1 and CDR2: KGHSH and LQKENI. V lost 3 bases to trimming and J lost 6 bases, with 11 bases between them. CDR3 in DNA: TGTGCCAGCTCACCGAGAAACGAGGATGGCTACACCTTC. This translates into CASSPRNEDGYTF.

The J gene is TRBJ2-2, the V gene TRBV11-2, with D possibly TRBD1 on 6 matching bases. Trimming cost V 0 bases and J 0 bases, with 14 bases left between them. From germline, CDR1 is SGHAT and CDR2 FQNNGV. There are 18 residues in the CDR3. CDR3 sequence reads: CASSLDLFSGANTGELFF. The CDR3 DNA reads TGTGCCAGCAGCTTAGATCTCTTCTCAGGGGCGAACACCGGGGAGCTGTTTTTT.

V gene TRBV3-1 (or the pseudogene TRBV3-2) combines with J gene TRBJ2-7, with D maybe TRBD1 (6 bases). There are 14 residues in the CDR3. The germline gives CDR1 LGHDT, CDR2 YNNKEL (reference sequence). V lost 10 bases, J lost 1 base, and 17 bases lay in between. DNA of the CDR3: TGTGCCACCACGACAGGCTTCCCTTCCTACGAGCAGTACTTC. Amino acids: CATTTGFPSYEQYF.

The J gene is TRBJ2-1, the V gene TRBV9; 7 nucleotides align to TRBD2. V gave up 0 bases and J gave up 5 bases; unmatched junction bases: 5. Per the germline V gene, CDR1 is SGDLS and CDR2 is YYNGEE. CDR3 length: 15 residues. CDR3 amino acids: CASSVGGSNNNEQFF. CDR3 nucleotides: TGTGCCAGCAGCGTAGGCGGGAGTAATAACAATGAGCAGTTCTTC.

The genes are TRBV15 and TRBJ2-5; D is unclear. The CDR3 contains 16 residues. CDR1 is LNHNV and CDR2 is YYDKDF in the germline V gene (reference sequence). V was shortened by 5 bases and J by 1 base, with 17 bases between the two germline ends. CDR3 region: CATSSRVLVAQETQYF. The CDR3 DNA reads TGTGCCACCAGCTCGCGAGTCCTCGTTGCCCAAGAGACCCAGTACTTC.

The chain has TRBV18 and TRBJ2-1; 9 bases are shared with TRBD1. V lost 1 base to trimming and J lost 7 bases; unmatched junction nucleotides: 2. CDR1 is KGHSH and CDR2 is LQKENI in the germline V gene. The CDR3 has 14 amino acids. The CDR3 loop is CASSPRDRANEQFF. The DNA for the CDR3 is TGTGCCAGCTCACCACGGGACAGGGCAAATGAGCAGTTCTTC.

This rearrangement joins TRBV4-1 to TRBJ2-5; D is undetermined. Germline-derived CDR1 and CDR2 are MGHRA and YSYEKL. V was clipped by 4 bases and J by 3 bases, with 15 bases between them. This CDR3 comprises 15 residues. DNA for the CDR3: TGCGCCAGCAGCCCCGGTGGGTGGGCAAAAGAGACCCAGTACTTC. Protein sequence: CASSPGGWAKETQYF.

This clone was picked up one time. This rearrangement joins TRBV5-1 to TRBJ2-2; a possible D gene is TRBD1 (6 bases). Germline V gene lookup returns CDR1 SGHRS and CDR2 YFSETQ. V dropped 0 bases and J dropped 4 bases, with 10 bases sitting between them. This CDR3 is 15 amino acids long. The CDR3 DNA reads TGCGCCAGCAGCTTGGGGGACACTATCACCGGGGAGCTGTTTTTT. Translation gives CASSLGDTITGELFF.

This clone has only one observation. This chain joins TRBV2 and TRBJ2-1, with D maybe TRBD2 (5 bases). The length of the CDR3 is 12 residues. The V and J ends lost 8 bases and 8 bases respectively, with 13 bases between them. Germline V gene lookup returns CDR1 SNHLY and CDR2 FYNNEI. The CDR3 DNA follows: TGTGCCAGCGGGAGCCGGCGCGATGAGCAGTTCTTC. It specifies CASGSRRDEQFF. The entire variable domain, with the rest obtained from reference TRBV2 and TRBJ2-1, is as follows: EPEVTQTPSHQVTQMGQEVILRCVPISNHLYFYWYRQILGQKVEFLVSFYNNEISEKSEIFDDQFSVERPDGSNFTLKIRSTKLEDSAMYFCASGSRRDEQFFGPGTRLTVL.

The chain couples TRBV24-1 to TRBJ2-1; possible D gene TRBD1, 5 bases. The V end lost 6 bases, the J end lost 4 bases, and 12 bases lay between the germline ends. The germline V gene encodes CDR1 KGHDR and CDR2 SFDVKD. The CDR3 contains 14 residues. CDR3 coding DNA: TGTGCCACCAGTAAGGCAGGGTTGTACAATGAGCAGTTCTTC. This sequence encodes CATSKAGLYNEQFF.

The chain joins TRBV2 to TRBJ2-5; D is possibly TRBD2 (9 bases). Per the germline V gene, CDR1 is SNHLY and CDR2 is FYNNEI. The CDR3 runs to 17 residues. V lost 4 bases, J lost 2 bases, and 20 bases lay in between. The CDR3 protein is CASSGPSGTGTQETQYF. The CDR3 nucleotides read TGTGCCAGCAGTGGGCCTAGCGGGACAGGAACTCAAGAGACCCAGTACTTC.

The V and J genes are TRBV5-4 and TRBJ2-7; 7 bases line up with TRBD2. V was clipped by 4 bases and J by 7 bases; unmatched bases: 14. There are 15 residues in the CDR3. Germline CDR1 is SGHNT and CDR2 is YYREEE (reference sequence). In nucleotides, the CDR3 is TGTGCCAGCAGCCGCATTGGGGAGGGAGCCGGGGAGCAGTACTTC. This encodes CASSRIGEGAGEQYF.

CDR3 DNA sequence: TGTGCCAGCAAGCAGGGGGCTAATGGCTACACCTTC. Protein sequence: CASKQGANGYTF. The J gene is TRBJ1-2, the V gene TRBV27; TRBD1 agrees at 8 bases. This CDR3 is built from 12 residues. CDR1 is MNHEY and CDR2 is SMNVEV in the germline V gene (reference sequence). V lost 7 bases, J lost 6 bases, and 4 bases stayed unmatched.

This chain links TRBV28 with TRBJ1-6, with 8 bases fitting TRBD1. CDR3 size: 15 residues. With 5 bases clipped from V and 5 bases from J, the junction kept 5 bases outside the gene matches. The V gene's germline CDR1 is MDHEN and CDR2 SYDVKM. The CDR3 loop is CASSVTGGHNSPLHF. CDR3 DNA sequence: TGTGCCAGCAGTGTAACAGGGGGACATAATTCACCCCTCCACTTT.

This clone was observed once. The chain carries TRBV7-3 and TRBJ2-1, with 7 positions matching TRBD2. CDR1 SGHTA and CDR2 FQGTGA come from the germline V gene. V lost 1 base, J lost 9 bases, and 6 bases stayed unmatched. The CDR3 extends over 14 amino acids. DNA of the CDR3: TGTGCCAGCAGCTTAATGGGAGGGGAGCTTGAGCAGTTCTTC. Its protein is CASSLMGGELEQFF.

J is TRBJ2-1 and V is TRBV7-8; 7 bases are shared with TRBD2. Trimming removed 6 bases from V and 8 bases from J; junction bases left unmatched: 13. This CDR3 region has 15 residues. The germline V gene encodes CDR1 SGHVS and CDR2 FQNEAQ. The CDR3 DNA reads TGTGCCAGCAGGAGACTAGCAGGCGTCCGGGATGAGCAGTTCTTC. It codes for CASRRLAGVRDEQFF.

The chain recombines TRBV19 with TRBJ1-2, with 8 positions matching TRBD1. Germline V gene sequence: CDR1 LNHDA, CDR2 SQIVND (reference sequence). The V gene end was trimmed by 10 bases and the J gene end by 8 bases; junction bases not matched to a gene: 9. The CDR3 extends over 12 amino acids. CDR3 sequence reads: CATSPGGRGYTF. Written as DNA, the CDR3 is TGTGCCACGAGTCCAGGGGGCCGAGGCTACACCTTC.

The chain links TRBV3-1 (or the pseudogene TRBV3-2) to TRBJ2-5; a possible D gene is TRBD2 (5 bases). V dropped 3 bases and J dropped 5 bases, with 10 bases sitting between them. Germline V lookup: CDR1 LGHDT, CDR2 YNNKEL (reference sequence). The CDR3 is made up of 13 amino acids. CDR3 nucleotides: TGTGCCAGCAGCCAGCGGACTTGGGAGACCCAGTACTTC. Translated: CASSQRTWETQYF.

The chain links TRBV6-1 to TRBJ2-5; D is uncertain. This CDR3 is built from 12 residues. Germline V gene sequence: CDR1 MNHNS, CDR2 SASEGT. Deletions cut 8 bases from V and 1 base from J, with 8 bases between. CDR3 sequence: CASGLIQETQYF. CDR3 DNA sequence: TGTGCCAGCGGGCTGATCCAAGAGACCCAGTACTTC.

This clone appeared once. The V gene is TRBV10-2, the J gene TRBJ2-7; TRBD2 might be the D (6 bases). Trimming took off 3 bases at V and 2 bases at J, with 14 bases between the two ends. The CDR3 runs 15 residues. The germline V gene encodes CDR1 WSHSY and CDR2 SAAADI. CDR3 residues: CASSDLRDFPYEQYF. Here the CDR3 DNA reads TGCGCCAGCAGTGATCTCCGGGACTTTCCCTACGAGCAGTACTTC.

This chain joins TRBV4-1 and TRBJ2-7; 7 bases fit TRBD1. Germline CDR1 reads MGHRA; CDR2 reads YSYEKL. Trimming at V came to 3 bases and at J to 4 bases, leaving 12 bases not matched to a gene. This CDR3 region has 16 residues. The CDR3 DNA follows: TGCGCCAGCAGCCACACCGGGACAGTCTCTCTTTACGAGCAGTACTTC. The encoded protein is CASSHTGTVSLYEQYF.

The genes are TRBV9 and TRBJ1-3; 7 bases are a match to TRBD1. Germline V CDR1 and CDR2: SGDLS, YYNGEE. Trimming at V came to 4 bases and at J to 8 bases, leaving 9 bases not matched to a gene. The CDR3 has 14 residues. In nucleotides, the CDR3 is TGTGCCAGCAGCCCACCGGTCAGGGGGGACACCATATATTTT. As protein: CASSPPVRGDTIYF.

The chain links TRBV2 to TRBJ2-2; TRBD1 matches at 9 bases. This CDR3 region has 14 residues. V lost 6 bases and J lost 3; bases outside the gene matches: 2. Germline V gene lookup returns CDR1 SNHLY and CDR2 FYNNEI. The CDR3 here is CASRQGADTGELFF. The DNA of the CDR3 is TGTGCCAGCAGACAGGGGGCTGACACCGGGGAGCTGTTTTTT. Full variable domain (missing parts from reference TRBV2 and TRBJ2-2): EPEVTQTPSHQVTQMGQEVILRCVPISNHLYFYWYRQILGQKVEFLVSFYNNEISEKSEIFDDQFSVERPDGSNFTLKIRSTKLEDSAMYFCASRQGADTGELFFGEGSRLTVL.

The chain uses TRBV15 and TRBJ2-5, with 12 bases matching TRBD2. V lost 3 bases, J lost 4 bases, and 6 bases stayed unmatched. This CDR3 has 16 amino acids. From germline, CDR1 is LNHNV and CDR2 YYDKDF (reference sequence). The CDR3 DNA follows: TGTGCCACCAGCAGCTCCCCGGGACTAGCGGGAGAGACCCAGTACTTC. It codes for CATSSSPGLAGETQYF.